This TCR beta chain came from a study of shared T cell receptors in the human thymus. Data came from immunoSEQ multiplex PCR; TCRdb stores just in-frame clones and leaves some out. The table lists approximately 730,000 clones, roughly 88% of them singletons. Germline CDR1 is MDHEN and CDR2 is SYDVKM. This CDR3 contains 14 residues. V gave up 6 bases and J gave up 1 base; unmatched junction bases: 5. This sample also belongs to another study, concerning human thymus T cells. From that study: Resections obtained during corrective heart surgery supplied the thymus tissue. Thymic and blood repertoires appeared to carry a bias in their V and J gene usage. Overlap was high between thymic repertoires from unrelated individuals, as reported in related research.

The sequencing sample was made of thymocytes. The source of this sequence is a girl less than two years old with a congenital heart defect. The V call is TRBV28, the J call TRBJ2-7, with TRBD1 matching over 8 bases. The CDR3 sequence is CASRSDRGSYEQYF. CDR3 sequence (DNA): TGTGCCAGCAGATCCGACAGGGGATCCTACGAGCAGTACTTC.